The rows below give T cell receptor beta chains drawn from one sample of a study of T cells after yellow fever vaccination. From the 5' RACE reads, TCRdb called clonotypes with MiXCR, one entry per CDR3 protein. The sample lists 300,000 to 400,000 distinct CDR3 sequences, 3% to 4.5% seen once, with 20% to 30% in the top ten. Source: PBMCs, taken 5 days after the yellow fever booster vaccination. These receptors came from a man aged 18 to 35 who received the YFV17D yellow fever vaccine. Each CDR3 is given without its conserved first and last residue. Each record gives: V gene, J gene, CDR3 length, CDR3 protein.

TRBV18	TRBJ2-3	17	ASSLIPGGSGEGTDTQY
TRBV5-1	TRBJ2-3	13	ASSLSVKVPDTQY
TRBV5-6	TRBJ1-5	10	ASSLGDQPQH
TRBV7-3	TRBJ2-3	13	ASSRDGQSTDTQY
TRBV4-2	TRBJ2-1	10	ASSPDSNEQF
TRBV5-4	TRBJ2-1	10	ASSFDSEAQF
TRBV5-4	TRBJ1-1	12	ASSIQRGISEAF
TRBV25-1	TRBJ2-2	14	ASSLETDANTGELF
TRBV7-6	TRBJ1-1	13	ASSLYTGTDTEAF
TRBV7-3	TRBJ2-2	11	ASSPDPRRELF
TRBV5-4	TRBJ2-1	14	ASSLPSSGGVNEQF
TRBV7-2	TRBJ1-5	11	ASSLDPHQPQH
TRBV15	TRBJ2-3	12	ATSREQGRDTQY
TRBV7-2	TRBJ2-5	12	ASSSSTDGETQY